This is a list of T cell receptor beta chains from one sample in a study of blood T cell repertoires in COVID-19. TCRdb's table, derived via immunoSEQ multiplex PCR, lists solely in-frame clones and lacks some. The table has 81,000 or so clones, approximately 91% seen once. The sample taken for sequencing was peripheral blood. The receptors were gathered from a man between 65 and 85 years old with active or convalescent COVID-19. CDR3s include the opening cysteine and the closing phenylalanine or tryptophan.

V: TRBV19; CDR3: CASSIVSGQGNTGELFF
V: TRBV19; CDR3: CASSAHQTGGYGYTF
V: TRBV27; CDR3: CASSLWPGNNYGYTF
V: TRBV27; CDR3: CASSLSWLGQADGYTF
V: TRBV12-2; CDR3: CASRLVFRGREAFF
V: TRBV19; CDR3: CASSARQKETQYF
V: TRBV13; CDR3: CASLDRLRANVLTF
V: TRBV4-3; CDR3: CASSQEEGTNTEAFF
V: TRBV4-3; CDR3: CASSQDLTRGPTDTQYF
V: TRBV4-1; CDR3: CASSQGTAKNYGYTF
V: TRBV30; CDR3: CAWKDRGYGYTF
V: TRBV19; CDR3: CASSIQGSNYGYTF
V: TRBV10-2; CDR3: CASSPRGGGYTF
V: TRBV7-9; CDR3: CASSLLAYEQYF
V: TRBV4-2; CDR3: CASSQDRTSYEQYF
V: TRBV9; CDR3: CASSVAQGAETQYF
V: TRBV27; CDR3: CASSQAGFNSPLHF
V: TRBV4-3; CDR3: CASSQEPAQGSPLHF
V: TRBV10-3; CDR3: CAISEVQGGSPLHF
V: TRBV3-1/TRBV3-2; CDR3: CASSLRQSRLQETQYF